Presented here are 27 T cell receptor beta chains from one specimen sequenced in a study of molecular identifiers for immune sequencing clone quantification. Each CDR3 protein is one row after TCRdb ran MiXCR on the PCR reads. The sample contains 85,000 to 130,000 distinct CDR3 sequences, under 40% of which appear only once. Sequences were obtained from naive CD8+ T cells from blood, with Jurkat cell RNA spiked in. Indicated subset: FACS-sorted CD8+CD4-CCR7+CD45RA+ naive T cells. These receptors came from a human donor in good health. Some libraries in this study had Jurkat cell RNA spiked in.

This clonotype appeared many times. Here the CDR3 DNA reads TGTGCCAGCAGCTACGGACAGGGCCAGAAGACCCAGTACTTC. Its protein product is CASSYGQGQKTQYF. The chain recombines TRBV5-6 with TRBJ2-5, with TRBD1 matching over 8 bases. The CDR3 is 14 residues long. CDR1 and CDR2 (germline): SGHDT, YYEEEE. V dropped 3 bases and J dropped 6; count of bases not matched to a gene: 7.

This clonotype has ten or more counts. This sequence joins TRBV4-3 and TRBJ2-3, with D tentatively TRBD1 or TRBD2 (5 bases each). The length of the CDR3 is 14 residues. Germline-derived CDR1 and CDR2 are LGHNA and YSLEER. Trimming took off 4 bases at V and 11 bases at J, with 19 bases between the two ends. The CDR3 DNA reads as TGCGCCAGCAGCCCACCCAACGGGGCTGGGGAGCAGTATTTT. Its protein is CASSPPNGAGEQYF.

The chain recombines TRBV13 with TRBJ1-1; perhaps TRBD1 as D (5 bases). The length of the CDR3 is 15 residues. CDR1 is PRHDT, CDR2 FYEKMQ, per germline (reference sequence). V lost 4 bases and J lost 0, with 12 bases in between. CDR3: CASSSVGQMNTEAFF. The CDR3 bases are TGTGCCAGCAGCTCCGTCGGACAAATGAACACTGAAGCTTTCTTT.

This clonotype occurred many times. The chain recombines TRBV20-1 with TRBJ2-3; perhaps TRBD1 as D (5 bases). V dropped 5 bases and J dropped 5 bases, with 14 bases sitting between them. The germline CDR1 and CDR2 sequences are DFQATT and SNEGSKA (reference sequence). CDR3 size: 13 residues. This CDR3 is CSAYRSLGDTQYF. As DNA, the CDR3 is TGCAGTGCTTACAGGTCCCTAGGAGATACGCAGTATTTT.

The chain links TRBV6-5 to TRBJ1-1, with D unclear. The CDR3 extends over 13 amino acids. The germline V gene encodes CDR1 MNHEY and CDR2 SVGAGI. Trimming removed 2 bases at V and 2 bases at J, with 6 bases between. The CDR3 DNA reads TGTGCCAGCAGTTACGGCGACAACACTGAAGCTTTCTTT. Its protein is CASSYGDNTEAFF.

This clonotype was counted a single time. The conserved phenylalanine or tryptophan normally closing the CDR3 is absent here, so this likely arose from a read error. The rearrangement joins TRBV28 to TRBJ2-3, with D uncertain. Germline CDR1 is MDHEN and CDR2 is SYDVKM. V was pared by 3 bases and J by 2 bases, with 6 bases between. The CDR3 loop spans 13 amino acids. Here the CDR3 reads CASSLRITDTQYL. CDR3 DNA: TGTGCCAGCAGTTTGAGGATCACAGATACGCAGTATCTT.

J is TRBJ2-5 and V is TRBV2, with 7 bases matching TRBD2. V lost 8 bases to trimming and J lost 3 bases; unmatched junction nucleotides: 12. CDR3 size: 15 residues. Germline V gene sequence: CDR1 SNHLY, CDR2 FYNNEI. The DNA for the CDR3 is TGTGCCAGCGCATATAGCGCGGGAGAAAAAGAGACCCAGTACTTC. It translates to CASAYSAGEKETQYF.

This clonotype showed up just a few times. CDR3 DNA sequence: TGTGCCAGCAGTTTAGGACTAGCGGGATGGGAGCAGTACTTC. Translation gives CASSLGLAGWEQYF. This sequence joins TRBV28 and TRBJ2-7, with 12 bases identical to TRBD2. Germline CDR1 reads MDHEN; CDR2 reads SYDVKM. Losses at the gene ends were 2 bases for V and 7 bases for J; bases not matched to a gene: 3. The CDR3 has 14 amino acids.

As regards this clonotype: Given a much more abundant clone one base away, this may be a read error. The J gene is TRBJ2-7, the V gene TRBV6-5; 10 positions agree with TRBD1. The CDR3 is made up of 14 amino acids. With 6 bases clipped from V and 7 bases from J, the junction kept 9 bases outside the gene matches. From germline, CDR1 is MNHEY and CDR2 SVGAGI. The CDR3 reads CASSYGQGGGEQYF. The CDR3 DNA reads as TGTGCCAGCAGCTATGGACAGGGGGGGGGAGAGCAGTACTTC.

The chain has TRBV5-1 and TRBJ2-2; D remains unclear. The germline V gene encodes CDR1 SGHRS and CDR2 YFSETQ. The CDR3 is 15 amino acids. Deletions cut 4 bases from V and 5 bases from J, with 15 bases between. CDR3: CASSHGWGWTGELFF. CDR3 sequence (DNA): TGCGCCAGCAGCCACGGATGGGGTTGGACCGGGGAGCTGTTTTTT.

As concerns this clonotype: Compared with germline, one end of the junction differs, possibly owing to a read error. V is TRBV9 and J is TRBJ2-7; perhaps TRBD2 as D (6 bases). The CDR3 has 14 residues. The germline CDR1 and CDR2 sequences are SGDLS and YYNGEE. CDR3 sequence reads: CASCVGGVSYEQYF. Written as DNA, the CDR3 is TGTGCCAGCTGCGTGGGCGGGGTCTCCTACGAGCAGTACTTC.

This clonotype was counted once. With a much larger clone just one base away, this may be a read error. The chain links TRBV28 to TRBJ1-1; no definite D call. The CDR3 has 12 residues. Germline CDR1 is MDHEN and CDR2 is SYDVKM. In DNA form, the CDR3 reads TGTGCCAGCAGTTTAGGGAGGGCTGAAGCTATCTTT. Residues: CASSLGRAEAIF.

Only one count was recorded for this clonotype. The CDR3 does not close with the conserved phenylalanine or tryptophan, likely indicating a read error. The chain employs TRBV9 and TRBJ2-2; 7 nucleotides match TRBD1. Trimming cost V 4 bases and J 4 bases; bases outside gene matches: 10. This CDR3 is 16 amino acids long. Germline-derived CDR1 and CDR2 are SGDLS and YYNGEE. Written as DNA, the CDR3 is TGTGCCAGCAGCCTACACAGGGGCGTAGGCACCGGGGAGCTGTTTCTT. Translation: CASSLHRGVGTGELFL.

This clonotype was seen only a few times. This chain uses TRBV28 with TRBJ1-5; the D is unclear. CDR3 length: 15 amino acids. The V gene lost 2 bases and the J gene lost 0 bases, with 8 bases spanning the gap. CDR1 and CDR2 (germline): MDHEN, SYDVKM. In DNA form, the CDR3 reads TGTGCCAGCAGTTTAGGCCCTTATAGCAATCAGCCCCAGCATTTT. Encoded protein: CASSLGPYSNQPQHF. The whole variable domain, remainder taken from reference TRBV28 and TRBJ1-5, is DVKVTQSSRYLVKRTGEKVFLECVQDMDHENMFWYRQDPGLGLRLIYFSYDVKMKEKGDIPEGYSVSREKKERFSLILESASTNQTSMYLCASSLGPYSNQPQHFGDGTRLSIL.

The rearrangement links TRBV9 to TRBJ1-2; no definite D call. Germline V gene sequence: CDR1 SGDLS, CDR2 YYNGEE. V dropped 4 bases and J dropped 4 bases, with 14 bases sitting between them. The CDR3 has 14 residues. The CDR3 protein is CASSTDCSVYGYTF. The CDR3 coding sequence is TGTGCCAGCAGCACGGACTGCTCTGTCTATGGCTACACCTTC.

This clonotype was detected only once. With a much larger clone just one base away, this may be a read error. The chain's CDR3 is CASSIAGSLNEKPFF. The CDR3 bases are TGTGCCAGTAGTATAGCAGGCTCCTTGAATGAAAAACCGTTTTTT. This chain links TRBV19 with TRBJ1-4; D gene uncertain. The germline gives CDR1 LNHDA, CDR2 SQIVND (reference sequence). There are 15 residues in the CDR3.

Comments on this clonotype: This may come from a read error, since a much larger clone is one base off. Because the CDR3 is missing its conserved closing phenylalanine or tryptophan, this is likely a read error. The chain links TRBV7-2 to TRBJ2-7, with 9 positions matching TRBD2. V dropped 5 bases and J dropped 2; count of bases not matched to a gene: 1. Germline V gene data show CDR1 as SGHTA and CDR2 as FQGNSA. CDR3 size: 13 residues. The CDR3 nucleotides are TGTGCCAGCAGCCCTAGCGGGGCCTACGAGCAGTACATC. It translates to CASSPSGAYEQYI.

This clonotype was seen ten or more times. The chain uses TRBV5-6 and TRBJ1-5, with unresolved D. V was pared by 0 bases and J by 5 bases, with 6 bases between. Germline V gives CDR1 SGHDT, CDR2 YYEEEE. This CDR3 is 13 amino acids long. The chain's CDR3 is CASSLGSYQPQHF. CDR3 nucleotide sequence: TGTGCCAGCAGCTTGGGGAGCTATCAGCCCCAGCATTTT.

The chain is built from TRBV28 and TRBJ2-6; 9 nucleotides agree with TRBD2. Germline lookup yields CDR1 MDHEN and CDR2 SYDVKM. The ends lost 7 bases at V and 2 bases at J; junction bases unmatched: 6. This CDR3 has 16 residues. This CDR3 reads CASTAIAGAGANVLTF. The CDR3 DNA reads TGTGCCAGCACTGCAATAGCGGGAGCTGGGGCCAACGTCCTGACTTTC.

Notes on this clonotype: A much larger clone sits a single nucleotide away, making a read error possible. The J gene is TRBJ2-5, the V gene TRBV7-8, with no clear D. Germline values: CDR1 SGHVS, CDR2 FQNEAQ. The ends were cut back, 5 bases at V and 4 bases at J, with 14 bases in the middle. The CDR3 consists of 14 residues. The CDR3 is CASSVRVSLETQYF. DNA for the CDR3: TGTGCCAGCAGCGTCCGGGTCAGTCTAGAGACCCAGTACTTC.

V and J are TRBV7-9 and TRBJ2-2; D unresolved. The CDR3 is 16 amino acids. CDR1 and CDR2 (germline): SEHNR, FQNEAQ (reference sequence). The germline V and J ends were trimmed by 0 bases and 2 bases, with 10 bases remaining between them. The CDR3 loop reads CASSLAQKSNTGELFF. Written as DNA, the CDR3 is TGTGCCAGCAGCTTAGCCCAAAAAAGTAACACCGGGGAGCTGTTTTTT.

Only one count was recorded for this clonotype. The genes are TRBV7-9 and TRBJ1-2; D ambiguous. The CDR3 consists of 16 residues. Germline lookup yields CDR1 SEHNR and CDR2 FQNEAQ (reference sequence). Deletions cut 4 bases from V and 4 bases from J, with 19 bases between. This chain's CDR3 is CASSWPRDPVGYGYTF. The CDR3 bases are TGTGCCAGCAGCTGGCCGCGGGATCCTGTTGGCTATGGCTACACCTTC. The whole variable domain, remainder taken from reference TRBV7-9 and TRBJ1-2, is DTGVSQNPRHKITKRGQNVTFRCDPISEHNRLYWYRQTLGQGPEFLTYFQNEAQLEKSRLLSDRFSAERPKGSFSTLEIQRTEQGDSAMYLCASSWPRDPVGYGYTFGSGTRLTVV.

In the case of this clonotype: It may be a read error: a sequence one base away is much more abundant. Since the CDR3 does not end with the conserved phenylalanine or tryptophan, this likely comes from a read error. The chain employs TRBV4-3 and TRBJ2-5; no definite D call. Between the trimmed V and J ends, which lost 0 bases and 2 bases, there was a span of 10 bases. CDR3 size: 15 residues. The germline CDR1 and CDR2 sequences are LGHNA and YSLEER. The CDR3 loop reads CASSQDILGQETQYI. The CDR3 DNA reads TGCGCCAGCAGCCAAGATATATTGGGGCAAGAGACCCAGTACATC.

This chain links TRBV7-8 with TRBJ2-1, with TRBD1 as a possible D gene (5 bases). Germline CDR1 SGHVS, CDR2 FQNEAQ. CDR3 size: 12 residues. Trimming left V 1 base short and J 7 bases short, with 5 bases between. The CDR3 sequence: CASSLEGNEQFF. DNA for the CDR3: TGTGCCAGCAGCTTAGAGGGGAATGAGCAGTTCTTC.

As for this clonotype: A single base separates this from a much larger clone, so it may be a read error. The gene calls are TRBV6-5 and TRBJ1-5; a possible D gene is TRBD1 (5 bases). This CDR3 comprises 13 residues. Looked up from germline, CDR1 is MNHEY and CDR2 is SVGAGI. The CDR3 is CASSYSGVQSQHF. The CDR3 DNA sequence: TGTGCCAGCAGTTACTCAGGGGTTCAGTCCCAGCATTTT.

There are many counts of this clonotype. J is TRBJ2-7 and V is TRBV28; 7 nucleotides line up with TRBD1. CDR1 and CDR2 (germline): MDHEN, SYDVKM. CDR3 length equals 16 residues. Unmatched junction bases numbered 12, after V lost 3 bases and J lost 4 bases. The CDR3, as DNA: TGTGCCAGCAGTTTTTCCCAGACAGGGTCTGGGTACGAGCAGTACTTC. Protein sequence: CASSFSQTGSGYEQYF.

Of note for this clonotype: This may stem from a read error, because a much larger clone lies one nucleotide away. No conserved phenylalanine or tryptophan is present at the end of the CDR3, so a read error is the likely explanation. CDR3 sequence (DNA): TGTGCCAGCAGCGTTCCGCGCGCGCAGGCGGGGGTCGATAGTGAAGCTTTCTTA. Encoded protein: CASSVPRAQAGVDSEAFL. The chain employs TRBV5-3 and TRBJ1-1; the D gene is possibly TRBD1 (5 bases). TRBV5-3 counts as an open reading frame of uncertain function. This CDR3 region has 18 residues. V lost 8 bases and J lost 7, with 33 bases in between.